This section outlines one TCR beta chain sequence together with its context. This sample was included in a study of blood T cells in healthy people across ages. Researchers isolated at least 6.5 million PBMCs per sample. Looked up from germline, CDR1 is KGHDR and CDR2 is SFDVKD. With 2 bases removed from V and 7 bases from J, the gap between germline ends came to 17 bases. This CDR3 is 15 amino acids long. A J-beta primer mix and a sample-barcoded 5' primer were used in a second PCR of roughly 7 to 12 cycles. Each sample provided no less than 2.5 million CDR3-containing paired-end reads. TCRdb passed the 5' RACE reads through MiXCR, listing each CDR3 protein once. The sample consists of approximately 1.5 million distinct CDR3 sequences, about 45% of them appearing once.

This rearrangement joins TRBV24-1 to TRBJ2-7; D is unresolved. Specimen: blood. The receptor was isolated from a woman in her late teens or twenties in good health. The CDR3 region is CATSDWASYGNEQYF. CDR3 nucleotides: TGTGCCACCAGTGATTGGGCGTCCTACGGCAATGAGCAGTACTTC.